This TCR beta chain originates from a study of T-cell reconstitution after alpha-beta-depleted transplantation in children. Unique molecular identifiers were used to barcode this TCRbeta library. TCRdb reprocessed the PCR reads with MiXCR, giving one entry per CDR3 protein. The repertoire holds about 640,000 distinct CDR3 sequences, with over 15% as singletons. This TCR derives from a human donor who donated a stem cell graft to a child with acute myeloid leukemia. The source was PBMCs from the stem cell graft donor, collected from the stem cell graft.

CDR3 amino acids: CASSLDSGVPYEQYF. CDR3 nucleotide sequence: TGTGCCAGCAGCTTAGATAGTGGGGTCCCCTACGAGCAGTACTTC. The V call is TRBV7-2, the J call TRBJ2-7; D remains unclear. The CDR3 has 15 residues. The germline gives CDR1 SGHTA, CDR2 FQGNSA. V was trimmed by 1 base and J by 2 bases, leaving 12 bases between them.